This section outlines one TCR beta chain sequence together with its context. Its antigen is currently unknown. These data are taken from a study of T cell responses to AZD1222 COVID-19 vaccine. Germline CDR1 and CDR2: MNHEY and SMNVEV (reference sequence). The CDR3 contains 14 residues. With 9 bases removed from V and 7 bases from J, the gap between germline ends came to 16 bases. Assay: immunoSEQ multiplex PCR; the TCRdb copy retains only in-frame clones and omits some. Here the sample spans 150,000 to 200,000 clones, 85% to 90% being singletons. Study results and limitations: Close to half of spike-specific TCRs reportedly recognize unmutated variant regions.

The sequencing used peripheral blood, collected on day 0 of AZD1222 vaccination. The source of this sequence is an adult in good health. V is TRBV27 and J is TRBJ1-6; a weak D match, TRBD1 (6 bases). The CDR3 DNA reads TGTGCCAGTCGGAGGGGGGTGGGGAATTCACCCCTCCACTTT. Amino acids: CASRRGVGNSPLHF.